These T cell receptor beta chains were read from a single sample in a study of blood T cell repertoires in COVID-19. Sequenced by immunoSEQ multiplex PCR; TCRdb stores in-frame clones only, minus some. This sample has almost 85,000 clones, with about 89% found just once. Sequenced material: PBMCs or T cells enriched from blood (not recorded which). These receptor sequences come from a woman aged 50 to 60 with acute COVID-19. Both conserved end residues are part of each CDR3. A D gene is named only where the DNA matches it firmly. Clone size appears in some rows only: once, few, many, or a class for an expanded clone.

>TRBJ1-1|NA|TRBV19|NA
CASSMGGMNTEAFF
TGTGCCAGTAGTATGGGGGGGATGAACACTGAAGCTTTCTTT
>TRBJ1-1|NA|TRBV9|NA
CASSSVGGATEAFF
TGTGCCAGCAGCTCGGTTGGGGGGGCCACTGAAGCTTTCTTT
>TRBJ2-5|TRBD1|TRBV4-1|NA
CASSQAGGGETQYF
TGCGCCAGCAGCCAAGCAGGGGGCGGAGAGACCCAGTACTTC
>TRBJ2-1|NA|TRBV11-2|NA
CASRTGAGNEQFF
TGTGCCAGCAGGACCGGGGCGGGGAATGAGCAGTTCTTC
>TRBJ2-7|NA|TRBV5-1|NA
CASSLDTGSKYEQYF
TGCGCCAGCAGCTTGGACACCGGGTCCAAATACGAGCAGTACTTC
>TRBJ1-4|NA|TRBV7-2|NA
CASSLQQGSRTNEKLFF
TGTGCCAGCAGCTTGCAACAGGGTTCCAGAACTAATGAAAAACTGTTTTTT
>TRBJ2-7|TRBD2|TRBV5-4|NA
CASSTGTSVTYEQYF
TGTGCCAGCAGCACCGGGACTAGCGTAACCTACGAGCAGTACTTC
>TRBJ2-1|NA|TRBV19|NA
CASRLQGGRQGQFF
TGTGCCAGTAGGTTACAGGGTGGGCGGCAAGGGCAGTTCTTC
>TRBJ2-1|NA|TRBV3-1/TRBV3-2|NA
CASSQDSGMISEQFF
TGTGCCAGCAGCCAAGACTCCGGGATGATCAGTGAGCAGTTCTTC
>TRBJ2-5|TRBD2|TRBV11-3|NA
CASSGGGTSGRARETQYF
TGTGCCAGCAGCGGCGGGGGGACTAGCGGGAGGGCCCGAGAGACCCAGTACTTC
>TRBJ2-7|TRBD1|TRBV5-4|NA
CASSTHRGSYEQYF
TGTGCCAGCAGCACTCACAGGGGTTCCTACGAGCAGTACTTC
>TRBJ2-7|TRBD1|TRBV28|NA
CASSSAPGQGAYEQYF
TGTGCCAGCAGTTCCGCCCCGGGACAGGGGGCCTACGAGCAGTACTTC
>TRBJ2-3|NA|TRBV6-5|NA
CASRLQGFVTDTQYF
TGTGCCAGCAGATTACAGGGTTTTGTCACAGATACGCAGTATTTT
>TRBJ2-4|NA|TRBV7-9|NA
CASSLGVQAQVIAKNIQYF
TGTGCCAGCAGCTTAGGCGTACAGGCCCAGGTGATAGCCAAAAACATTCAGTACTTC
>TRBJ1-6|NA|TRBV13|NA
CASSLGRNNSPLHF
TGTGCCAGCAGCTTAGGGCGGAATAATTCACCCCTCCACTTT
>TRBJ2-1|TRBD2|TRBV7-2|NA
CASRTSGGYNEQFF
TGTGCCAGCAGGACTAGCGGGGGCTACAATGAGCAGTTCTTC
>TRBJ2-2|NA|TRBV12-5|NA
CASARDTGELFF
TGTGCTAGTGCCCGGGACACCGGGGAGCTGTTTTTT
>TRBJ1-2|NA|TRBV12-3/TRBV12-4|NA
CASSLGANYGYTF
TGTGCCAGCAGTTTAGGGGCCAACTATGGCTACACCTTC
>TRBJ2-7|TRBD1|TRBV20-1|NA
CSALTGGKQDF
TGCAGTGCTCTGACAGGGGGTAAGCAGGACTTC
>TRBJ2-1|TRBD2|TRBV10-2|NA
CACRLAGGNEQFF
TGCGCCTGCAGACTAGCGGGGGGTAATGAGCAGTTCTTC
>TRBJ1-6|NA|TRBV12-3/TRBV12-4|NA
CASSFRYSPLHF
TGTGCCAGCAGTTTCCGGTATTCACCCCTCCACTTT
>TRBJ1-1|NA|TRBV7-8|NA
CASSLTDNTEAFF
TGTGCCAGCAGCTTGACTGACAACACTGAAGCTTTCTTT
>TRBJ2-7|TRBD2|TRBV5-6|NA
CASSRPGGRASDEQYF
TGTGCCAGCAGCCGCCCAGGAGGGAGGGCCAGCGACGAGCAGTACTTC
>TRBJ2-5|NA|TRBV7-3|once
CASSRGVGETQYF
TGTGCCAGCAGCCGAGGAGTGGGAGAGACCCAGTACTTC
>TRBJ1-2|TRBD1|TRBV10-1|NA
CASRATGTNYGYTF
TGCGCCAGCAGGGCGACAGGGACTAACTATGGCTACACCTTC
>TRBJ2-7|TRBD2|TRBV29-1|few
CSVPSGPLWSEQYF
TGCAGCGTTCCTAGCGGGCCCTTATGGTCCGAGCAGTACTTC
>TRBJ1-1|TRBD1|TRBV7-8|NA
CASSAKGQRSTEAFF
TGTGCCAGCAGCGCAAAGGGACAGAGATCCACTGAAGCTTTCTTT
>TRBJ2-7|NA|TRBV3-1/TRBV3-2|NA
CASSQVVGQGPSSYEQYF
TGTGCCAGCAGCCAAGTGGTCGGGCAGGGGCCAAGCTCCTACGAGCAGTACTTC
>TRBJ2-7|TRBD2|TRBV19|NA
CASSIGGTSGSYEQYF
TGTGCCAGTAGTATAGGAGGGACTAGCGGGTCCTACGAGCAGTACTTC
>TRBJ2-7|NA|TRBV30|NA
CAWSQTRRGAYEQYF
TGTGCCTGGAGTCAAACGCGGCGGGGCGCCTACGAGCAGTACTTC
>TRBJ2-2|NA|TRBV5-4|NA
CASSPSTSGGELFF
TGTGCCAGCAGCCCCTCGACTAGTGGCGGGGAGCTGTTTTTT
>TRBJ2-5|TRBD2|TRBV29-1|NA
CSVDHSGRRQETQYF
TGCAGCGTTGATCATAGCGGGAGGAGACAAGAGACCCAGTACTTC
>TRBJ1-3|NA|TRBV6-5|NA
CASGEETGNTIYF
TGTGCCAGCGGGGAGGAAACTGGAAACACCATATATTTT
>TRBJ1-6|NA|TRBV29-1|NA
CSASRGGNSPLHF
TGCAGCGCGTCCCGAGGTGGTAATTCACCCCTCCACTTT
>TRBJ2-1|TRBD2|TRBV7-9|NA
CASSLSLAGYNEQFF
TGTGCCAGCAGCTTAAGTCTAGCGGGCTACAATGAGCAGTTCTTC
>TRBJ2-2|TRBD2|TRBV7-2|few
CASSLGGTSAAGELFF
TGTGCCAGCAGCTTAGGCGGGACTAGCGCCGCCGGGGAGCTGTTTTTT
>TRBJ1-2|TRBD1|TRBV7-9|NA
CASSPIRLGQGANGYTF
TGTGCCAGCAGCCCTATACGTCTGGGACAGGGGGCGAATGGCTACACCTTC
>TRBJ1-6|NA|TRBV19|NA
CASSDTLLGGHNSPLHF
TGTGCCAGTAGTGATACTCTACTTGGAGGCCATAATTCACCCCTCCACTTT
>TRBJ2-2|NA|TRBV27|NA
CASSQGVTGELFF
TGTGCCAGCAGCCAAGGGGTCACCGGGGAGCTGTTTTTT
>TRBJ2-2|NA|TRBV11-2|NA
CASSTRRQGGAGELFF
TGTGCCAGCAGCACAAGAAGGCAGGGGGGAGCCGGGGAGCTGTTTTTT
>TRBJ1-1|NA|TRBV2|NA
CASSKQGHTEAFF
TGTGCCAGCAGTAAACAGGGACACACTGAAGCTTTCTTT
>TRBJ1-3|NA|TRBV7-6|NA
CASSLILGVSGGNTIYF
TGTGCCAGCAGCTTGATCCTAGGGGTCTCAGGTGGAAACACCATATATTTT
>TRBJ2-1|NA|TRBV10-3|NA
CAISEEPLPSVEQFF
TGTGCCATCAGTGAGGAACCTCTTCCTAGCGTTGAGCAGTTCTTC
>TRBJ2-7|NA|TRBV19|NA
CASIKASSYEQYF
TGTGCCAGTATTAAGGCTAGCTCCTACGAGCAGTACTTC
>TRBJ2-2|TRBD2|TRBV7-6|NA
CASSLITSGRIAVGTGELFF
TGTGCCAGCAGCTTAATAACTAGCGGGAGGATCGCTGTGGGTACCGGGGAGCTGTTTTTT
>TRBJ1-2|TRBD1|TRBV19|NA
CASSIAGTGVPTHYTF
TGTGCCAGTAGTATAGCCGGGACAGGGGTTCCAACCCACTACACCTTC
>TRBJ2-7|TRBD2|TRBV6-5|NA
CASSYSSGRLGEQYF
TGTGCCAGCAGTTACTCTAGCGGGAGATTAGGCGAGCAGTACTTC
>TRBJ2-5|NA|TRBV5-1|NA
CASSSGRGRETQYF
TGCGCCAGCAGCTCTGGACGGGGTCGGGAGACCCAGTACTTC
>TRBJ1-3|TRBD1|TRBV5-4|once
CASSSTGGFSGNTIYF
TGTGCCAGCAGCTCGACAGGGGGTTTCTCTGGAAACACCATATATTTT
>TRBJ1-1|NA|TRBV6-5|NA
CASSRGVGDTEAFF
TGTGCCAGCAGCCGGGGAGTCGGTGACACTGAAGCTTTCTTT
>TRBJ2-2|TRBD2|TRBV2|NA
CASSRPGLAPNTGELFF
TGTGCCAGCAGTCGACCCGGACTAGCGCCAAACACCGGGGAGCTGTTTTTT
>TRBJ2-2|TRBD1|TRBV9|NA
CASSVATGDTGELFF
TGTGCCAGCAGCGTAGCGACAGGGGATACCGGGGAGCTGTTTTTT
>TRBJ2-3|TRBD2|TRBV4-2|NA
CASSQDWRESKDTQYF
TGTGCCAGCAGCCAAGATTGGCGGGAGTCAAAAGATACGCAGTATTTT
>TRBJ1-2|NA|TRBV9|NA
CASSVETESPYGYTF
TGTGCCAGCAGCGTAGAGACAGAAAGCCCCTATGGCTACACCTTC
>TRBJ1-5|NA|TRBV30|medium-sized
CAWSTGQGQPQHF
TGTGCCTGGAGTACAGGCCAGGGTCAGCCCCAGCATTTT